Many counts were recorded for the clone carrying this T cell receptor (beta chain). The CDR3 runs to 12 residues. V lost 10 bases to trimming and J lost 6 bases, with 13 bases between them. From germline, CDR1 is ENHRY and CDR2 SYGVKD. Using its own MiXCR run on the RT-PCR reads, TCRdb lists one record per CDR3 protein. The sample carries approximately 720,000 distinct CDR3 sequences, approximately 15% recorded once. Sequences were obtained from memory CD4+ T cells from blood. This sequence was found in a female donor in good health, serving as a healthy control. The chain couples TRBV10-3 to TRBJ2-1, with D possibly matching TRBD2 (5 bases). CDR3 protein: CASGLSVNEQFF. For the CDR3, the DNA is TGTGCCAGCGGACTTAGCGTCAATGAGCAGTTCTTC.